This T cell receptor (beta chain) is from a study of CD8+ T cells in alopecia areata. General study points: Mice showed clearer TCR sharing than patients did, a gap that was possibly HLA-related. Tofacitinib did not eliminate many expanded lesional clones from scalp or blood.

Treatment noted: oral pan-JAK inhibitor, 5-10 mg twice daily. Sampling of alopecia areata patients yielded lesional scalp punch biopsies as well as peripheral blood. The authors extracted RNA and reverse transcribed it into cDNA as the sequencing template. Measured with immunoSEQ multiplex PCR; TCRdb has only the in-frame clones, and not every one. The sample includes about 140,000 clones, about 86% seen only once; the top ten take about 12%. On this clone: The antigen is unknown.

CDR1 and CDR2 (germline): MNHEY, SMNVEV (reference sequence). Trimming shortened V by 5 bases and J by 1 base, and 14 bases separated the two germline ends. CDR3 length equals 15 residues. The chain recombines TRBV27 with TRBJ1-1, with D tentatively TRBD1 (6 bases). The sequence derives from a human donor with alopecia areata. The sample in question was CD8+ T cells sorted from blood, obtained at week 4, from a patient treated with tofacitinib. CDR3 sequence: CASSPRRGQNTEAFF. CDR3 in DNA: TGTGCCAGCAGTCCCCGGCGGGGGCAGAACACTGAAGCTTTCTTT.